These 15 T cell receptor beta chains share one sample of origin, sequenced in a study of cytomegalovirus exposure and HLA in healthy donors. Libraries were prepared by immunoSEQ multiplex PCR; TCRdb keeps only in-frame clonotypes and omits some of them. Of some 110,000 clones listed, approximately 85% are singletons. Sequencing input: PBMCs. The receptors stem from a man aged 18-30 years in good health and CMV-seronegative.

A few counts support this clone. V gene TRBV6-1 combines with J gene TRBJ1-6, with TRBD1 as a possible D gene (6 bases). The CDR3 is 14 amino acids. Trimming cost V 3 bases and J 7 bases, with 10 bases left between them. In germline, CDR1 is MNHNS, CDR2 SASEGT. The CDR3 DNA reads TGTGCCAGCAGTGAGACAGGTTGGAATTCACCCCTCCACTTT. The encoded protein is CASSETGWNSPLHF.

This clone was seen a few times. A read error may explain this, as a much larger clone is one base away. V usage is TRBV6-4 and J usage is TRBJ2-1, with TRBD2 matching 13 bases. The CDR3 runs to 15 residues. Germline lookup yields CDR1 MRHNA and CDR2 SNTAGT. Germline trimming cut 2 bases from V and 6 bases from J; bases unmatched to any gene: 1. In nucleotides, the CDR3 is TGTGCCAGCAGTGACACTAGCGGGGGGGCCAATGAGCAGTTCTTC. Encoded protein: CASSDTSGGANEQFF.

This clone was counted only a few times. This chain joins TRBV6-5 and TRBJ1-2; TRBD1 is a possible D gene (6 bases). This CDR3 has 13 residues. Germline CDR1 MNHEY, CDR2 SVGAGI. Trimming left V 5 bases short and J 8 bases short, with 15 bases between. CDR3 in amino acids: CASSALGGLGYTF. The CDR3 DNA reads as TGTGCCAGCAGTGCCCTGGGGGGGCTGGGCTACACCTTC.

The CDR3: CASSSRTHRGTEAFF. The CDR3, as DNA: TGTGCCAGCAGCTCCCGAACCCACCGGGGAACTGAAGCTTTCTTT. The gene calls are TRBV9 and TRBJ1-1; D is uncertain. This CDR3 region has 15 residues. The germline gives CDR1 SGDLS, CDR2 YYNGEE. V was shortened by 4 bases and J by 5 bases, with 18 bases between the two germline ends.

V gene TRBV6-5 combines with J gene TRBJ2-1; D possibly corresponds to TRBD1 (5 bases). Deletions cut 0 bases from V and 8 bases from J, with 17 bases between. CDR3 length: 16 residues. From germline, CDR1 is MNHEY and CDR2 SVGAGI. The CDR3 here is CASSYSGRSAVDEQFF. CDR3 nucleotides: TGTGCCAGCAGTTACTCGGGGCGGTCTGCGGTGGATGAGCAGTTCTTC.

The chain joins TRBV14 to TRBJ1-4; perhaps TRBD1 as D (6 bases). The CDR3 runs 13 residues. Germline assignment: CDR1 SGHDN and CDR2 FVKESK. V lost 1 base to trimming and J lost 8 bases, with 8 bases between them. This chain's CDR3 is CASSQAGAEKLFF. CDR3 nucleotide sequence: TGTGCCAGCAGCCAAGCAGGGGCCGAAAAACTGTTTTTT.

This sequence joins TRBV30 and TRBJ2-3, with 8 nucleotides matching TRBD1. J was trimmed by 1 base and V by 3 bases; bases with no gene match: 18. The CDR3 totals 19 residues. Germline V gene lookup returns CDR1 GTSNPN and CDR2 SVGIG (reference sequence). CDR3 region: CAWSLRVPLRGRGTDTQYF. CDR3 coding DNA: TGTGCCTGGAGCCTACGGGTCCCCCTCAGGGGGCGCGGCACAGATACGCAGTATTTT.

This clone was seen more than once but under ten times. The rearrangement joins TRBV25-1 to TRBJ1-2; no clear D. Trimming pared 3 bases from V and 0 bases from J, leaving 8 bases between. This CDR3 has 14 residues. Germline CDR1 reads MGHDK; CDR2 reads SYGVNS. In DNA, the CDR3 is TGTGCCAGCAGTGATAGCTTAACTAACTATGGCTACACCTTC. It is translated as CASSDSLTNYGYTF.

This clone was seen a few times. The chain uses TRBV6-6 and TRBJ2-7; TRBD1 might be the D (6 bases). V was trimmed by 5 bases and J by 0 bases, leaving 17 bases between them. This CDR3 has 16 residues. Germline assignment: CDR1 MNHNY and CDR2 SVGAGI (reference sequence). The CDR3 here is CASSLQETGSSYEQYF. In DNA form, the CDR3 reads TGTGCCAGCAGTCTTCAAGAAACAGGGAGCTCCTACGAGCAGTACTTC.

The CDR3 loop is CASSHLSGASTYNEQFF. CDR3 nucleotides: TGTGCCAGCAGCCACCTTAGCGGGGCATCCACTTACAATGAGCAGTTCTTC. This chain links TRBV7-7 with TRBJ2-1; 8 nucleotides match TRBD2. This CDR3 has 17 amino acids. The V segment lost 5 bases and the J segment 4 bases; nucleotides outside the gene matches: 13. Germline-derived CDR1 and CDR2 are SSHAT and FNYEAQ (reference sequence).

The gene calls are TRBV2 and TRBJ2-1; the match to TRBD2 covers 9 bases. The CDR3 runs to 15 residues. Trimming cost V 8 bases and J 3 bases; bases outside gene matches: 8. Germline loops: CDR1 SNHLY, CDR2 FYNNEI. The CDR3 protein is CASGGGGGDYNEQFF. The CDR3 DNA is TGTGCCAGCGGTGGCGGCGGGGGGGACTACAATGAGCAGTTCTTC.

The chain uses TRBV11-2 and TRBJ1-4; D remains unclear. The CDR3 runs to 13 residues. Germline-derived CDR1 and CDR2 are SGHAT and FQNNGV. Trimming took off 5 bases at V and 8 bases at J, with 12 bases between the two ends. CDR3 region: CASSLAGIEKLFF. The DNA for the CDR3 is TGTGCCAGCAGCCTCGCCGGTATCGAAAAACTGTTTTTT.

This chain connects TRBV6-5 to TRBJ1-1; unclear D gene. The V end was cut by 6 bases, the J end by 5 bases, with 13 bases between. Germline V lookup: CDR1 MNHEY, CDR2 SVGAGI. The CDR3 length is 13 residues. The CDR3 nucleotides read TGTGCCAGCAGCAACCCCCCGAGGACTGAAGCTTTCTTT. Translation gives CASSNPPRTEAFF.

The chain carries TRBV19 and TRBJ2-2; TRBD2 matches 9 bases. CDR1 and CDR2 from the germline V gene are LNHDA and SQIVND (reference sequence). V gave up 5 bases and J gave up 3 bases; unmatched junction bases: 10. CDR3 length equals 17 residues. CDR3 protein: CASSPQPSGVYTGELFF. The DNA for the CDR3 is TGTGCCAGTAGTCCTCAACCTAGCGGGGTCTACACCGGGGAGCTGTTTTTT.

The chain employs TRBV6-5 and TRBJ2-1; TRBD2 matches 10 bases. This CDR3 is built from 14 residues. The junction had 3 bases not matched to a gene; V was cut back by 2 bases and J by 8 bases. The germline gives CDR1 MNHEY, CDR2 SVGAGI. CDR3 nucleotide sequence: TGTGCCAGCAGTTACGAGCGGGGGGGCCATGAGCAGTTCTTC. As protein: CASSYERGGHEQFF.